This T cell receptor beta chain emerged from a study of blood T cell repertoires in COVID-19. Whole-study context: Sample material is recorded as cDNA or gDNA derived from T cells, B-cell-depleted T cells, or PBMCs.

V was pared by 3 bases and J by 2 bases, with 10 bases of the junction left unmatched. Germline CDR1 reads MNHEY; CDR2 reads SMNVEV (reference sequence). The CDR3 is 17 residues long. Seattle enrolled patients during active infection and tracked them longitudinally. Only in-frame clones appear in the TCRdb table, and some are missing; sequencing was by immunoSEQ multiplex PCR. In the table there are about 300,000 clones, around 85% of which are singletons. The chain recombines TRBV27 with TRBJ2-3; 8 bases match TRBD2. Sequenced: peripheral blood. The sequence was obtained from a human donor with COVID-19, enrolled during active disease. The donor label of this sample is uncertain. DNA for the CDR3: TGTGCCAGCAGTTTCTATGGGGTAGCGGGAACCACAGATACGCAGTATTTT. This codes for CASSFYGVAGTTDTQYF.